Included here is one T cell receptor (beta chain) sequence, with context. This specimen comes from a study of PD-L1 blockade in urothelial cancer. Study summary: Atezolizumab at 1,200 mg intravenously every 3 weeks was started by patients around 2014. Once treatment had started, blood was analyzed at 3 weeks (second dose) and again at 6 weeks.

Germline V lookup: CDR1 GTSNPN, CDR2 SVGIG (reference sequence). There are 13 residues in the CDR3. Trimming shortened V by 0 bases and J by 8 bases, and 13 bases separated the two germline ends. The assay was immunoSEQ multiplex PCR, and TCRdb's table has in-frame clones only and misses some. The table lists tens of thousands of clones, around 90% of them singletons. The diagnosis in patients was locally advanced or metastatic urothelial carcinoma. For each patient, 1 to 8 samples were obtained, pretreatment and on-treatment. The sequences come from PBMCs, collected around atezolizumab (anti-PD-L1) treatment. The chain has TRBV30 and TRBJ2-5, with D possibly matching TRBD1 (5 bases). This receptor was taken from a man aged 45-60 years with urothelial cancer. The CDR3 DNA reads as TGTGCCTGGAGTGTAACAGGAGTGAAAACCCAGTACTTC. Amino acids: CAWSVTGVKTQYF. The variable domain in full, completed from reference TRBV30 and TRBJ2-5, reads SQTIHQWPATLVQPVGSPLSLECTVEGTSNPNLYWYRQAAGRGLQLLFYSVGIGQISSEVPQNLSASRPQDRQFILSSKKLLLSDSGFYLCAWSVTGVKTQYFGPGTRLLVL.